This T cell receptor (beta chain) was observed in a study of CD4 and CD8 cells across lung adenocarcinoma regions. Regarding this clonotype: It is unclear where the CDR3 begins or ends on the DNA, so no DNA is shown, and the CDR3 is as TCRdb lists it.

A single record per CDR3 protein comes from TCRdb applying MiXCR to the PCR reads. Here the sample spans around 27,000 distinct CDR3 sequences, under 60% being singletons. Germline CDR1 is MNHNS and CDR2 is SASEGT. Inclusive of both ends, the CDR3 amounts to 15 amino acids. Samples came from patients with localized non-small cell lung adenocarcinoma. The clonotype comes from a male donor with lung adenocarcinoma. The CD4 and CD8 labels of this study may be unreliable. Input material: CD8+ T cells from the center of a lung tumor. This rearrangement joins TRBV6-1 to TRBJ2-3; no DNA check was done on the table's D call, TRBD1. CDR3 sequence reads: CARSLQAVGTGALYF.